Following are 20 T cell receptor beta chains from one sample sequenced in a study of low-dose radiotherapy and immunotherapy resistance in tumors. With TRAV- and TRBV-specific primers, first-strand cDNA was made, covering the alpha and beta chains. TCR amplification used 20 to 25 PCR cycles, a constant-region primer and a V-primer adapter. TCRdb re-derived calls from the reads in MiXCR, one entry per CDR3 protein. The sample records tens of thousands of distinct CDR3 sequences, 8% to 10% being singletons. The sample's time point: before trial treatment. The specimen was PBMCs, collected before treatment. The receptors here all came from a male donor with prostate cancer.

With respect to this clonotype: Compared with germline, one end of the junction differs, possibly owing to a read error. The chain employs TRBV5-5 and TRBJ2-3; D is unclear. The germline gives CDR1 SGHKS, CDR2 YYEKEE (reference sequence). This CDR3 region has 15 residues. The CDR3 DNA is TGCGCCAGCAGCCAAGATGGGGTGGGCACAGATACGCAGTATTTT. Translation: CASSQDGVGTDTQYF.

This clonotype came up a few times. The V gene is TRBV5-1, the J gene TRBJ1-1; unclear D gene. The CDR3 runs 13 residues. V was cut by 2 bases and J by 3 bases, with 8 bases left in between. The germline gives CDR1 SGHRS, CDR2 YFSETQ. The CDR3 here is CASSFMEYTEAFF. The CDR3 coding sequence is TGCGCCAGCAGCTTTATGGAGTACACTGAAGCTTTCTTT.

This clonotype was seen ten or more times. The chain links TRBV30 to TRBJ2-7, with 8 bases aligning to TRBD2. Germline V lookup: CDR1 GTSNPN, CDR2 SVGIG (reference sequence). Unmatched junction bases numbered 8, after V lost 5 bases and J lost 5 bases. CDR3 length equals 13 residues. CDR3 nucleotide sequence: TGTGCCTGGGGACGACTAGCGAACGACGAGCAGTACTTC. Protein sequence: CAWGRLANDEQYF.

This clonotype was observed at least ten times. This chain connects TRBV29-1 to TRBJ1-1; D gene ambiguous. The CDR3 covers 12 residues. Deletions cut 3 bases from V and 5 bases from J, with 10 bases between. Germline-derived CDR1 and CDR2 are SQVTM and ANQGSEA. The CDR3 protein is CSVDSPLTEAFF. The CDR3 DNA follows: TGCAGCGTTGACTCTCCTCTAACTGAAGCTTTCTTT.

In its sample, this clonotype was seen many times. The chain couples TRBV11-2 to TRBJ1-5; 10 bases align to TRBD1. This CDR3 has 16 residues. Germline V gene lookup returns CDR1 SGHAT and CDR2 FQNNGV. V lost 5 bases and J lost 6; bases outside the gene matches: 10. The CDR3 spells CASSGQGGQSGQPQHF. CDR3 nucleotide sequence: TGTGCCAGCAGCGGACAGGGGGGACAGTCGGGTCAGCCCCAGCATTTT.

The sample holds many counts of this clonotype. CDR3 sequence: CASSPDGQPTTYEQYF. Written as DNA, the CDR3 is TGTGCCAGCAGCCCTGACGGACAGCCGACGACCTACGAGCAGTACTTC. The V and J genes are TRBV4-2 and TRBJ2-7, with D perhaps TRBD1 (6 bases). Deletions cut 4 bases from V and 2 bases from J, with 18 bases between. Germline CDR1 and CDR2: LGHNA and YNFKEQ. CDR3 length: 16 residues.

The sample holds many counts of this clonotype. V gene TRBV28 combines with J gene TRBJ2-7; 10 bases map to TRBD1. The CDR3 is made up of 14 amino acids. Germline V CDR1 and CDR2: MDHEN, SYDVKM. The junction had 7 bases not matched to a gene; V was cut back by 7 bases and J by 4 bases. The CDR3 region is CASTFGTGVYEQYF. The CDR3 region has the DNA TGTGCCAGCACCTTCGGGACAGGGGTGTACGAGCAGTACTTC.

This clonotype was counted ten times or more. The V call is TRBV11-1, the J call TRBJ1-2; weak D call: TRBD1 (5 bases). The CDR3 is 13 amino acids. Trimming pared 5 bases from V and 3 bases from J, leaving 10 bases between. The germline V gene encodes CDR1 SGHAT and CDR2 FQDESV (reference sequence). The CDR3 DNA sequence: TGTGCCAGCAGCCACAGGACGGACTATGGCTACACCTTC. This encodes CASSHRTDYGYTF.

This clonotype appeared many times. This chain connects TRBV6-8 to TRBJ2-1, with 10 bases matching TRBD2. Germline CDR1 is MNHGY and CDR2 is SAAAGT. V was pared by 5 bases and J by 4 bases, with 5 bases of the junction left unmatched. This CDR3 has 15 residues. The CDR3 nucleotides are TGTGCCAGCAGTCCGGGACTAGCGAAATACAATGAGCAGTTCTTC. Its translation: CASSPGLAKYNEQFF.

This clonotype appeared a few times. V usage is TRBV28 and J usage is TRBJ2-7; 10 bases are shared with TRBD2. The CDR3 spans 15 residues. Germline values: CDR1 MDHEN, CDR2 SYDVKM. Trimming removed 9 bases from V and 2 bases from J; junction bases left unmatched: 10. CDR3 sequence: CASHFSSGRAYEQYF. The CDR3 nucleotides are TGTGCCAGTCACTTCTCCAGCGGGAGGGCCTACGAGCAGTACTTC.

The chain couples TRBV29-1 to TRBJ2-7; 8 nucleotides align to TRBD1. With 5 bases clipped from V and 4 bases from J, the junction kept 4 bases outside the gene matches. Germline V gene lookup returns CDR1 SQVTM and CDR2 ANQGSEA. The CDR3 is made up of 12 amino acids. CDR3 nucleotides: TGCAGCGTTAAGAGACAGGGGTACGAGCAGTACTTC. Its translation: CSVKRQGYEQYF.

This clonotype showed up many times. In DNA form, the CDR3 reads TGTGCCAGCAGCCCTGACCCTTCCTACAATGAGCAGTTCTTC. Amino acid sequence: CASSPDPSYNEQFF. This sequence joins TRBV6-5 and TRBJ2-1; D ambiguous. The CDR3 is made up of 14 amino acids. Germline V CDR1 and CDR2: MNHEY, SVGAGI. The V end was cut by 6 bases, the J end by 1 base, with 10 bases between.

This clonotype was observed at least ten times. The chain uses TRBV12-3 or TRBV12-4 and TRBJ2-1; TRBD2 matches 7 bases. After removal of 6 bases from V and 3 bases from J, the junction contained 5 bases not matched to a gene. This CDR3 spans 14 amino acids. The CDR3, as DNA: TGTGCCAGCAGACGACTAGCTGACTACAATGAGCAGTTCTTC. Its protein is CASRRLADYNEQFF.

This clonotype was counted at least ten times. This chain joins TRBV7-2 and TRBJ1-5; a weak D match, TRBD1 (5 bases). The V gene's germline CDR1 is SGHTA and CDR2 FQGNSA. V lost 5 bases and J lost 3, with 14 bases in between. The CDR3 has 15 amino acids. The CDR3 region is CASSGSGLDNQPQHF. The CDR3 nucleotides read TGTGCCAGCAGCGGCTCGGGGCTGGACAATCAGCCCCAGCATTTT.

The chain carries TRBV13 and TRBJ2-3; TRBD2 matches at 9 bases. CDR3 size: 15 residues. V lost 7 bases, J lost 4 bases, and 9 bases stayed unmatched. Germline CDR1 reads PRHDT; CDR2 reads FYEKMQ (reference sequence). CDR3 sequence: CASTHLAGSADTQYF. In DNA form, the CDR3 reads TGTGCCAGCACCCACCTAGCGGGAAGCGCAGATACGCAGTATTTT.

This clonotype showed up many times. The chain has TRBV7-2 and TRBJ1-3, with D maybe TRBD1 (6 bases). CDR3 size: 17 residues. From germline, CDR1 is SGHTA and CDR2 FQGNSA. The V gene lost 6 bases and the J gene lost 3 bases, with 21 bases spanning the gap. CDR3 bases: TGTGCCAGCAGTTGGACCCAGGGAGGGGGAAGTGGAAACACCATATATTTT. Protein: CASSWTQGGGSGNTIYF.

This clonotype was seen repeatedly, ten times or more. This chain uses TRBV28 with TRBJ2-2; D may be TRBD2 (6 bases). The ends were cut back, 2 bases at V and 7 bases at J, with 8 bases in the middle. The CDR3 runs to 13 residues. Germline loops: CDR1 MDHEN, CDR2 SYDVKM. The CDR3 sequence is CASSLSGHGELFF. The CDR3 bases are TGTGCCAGCAGTTTAAGCGGGCACGGGGAGCTGTTTTTT.

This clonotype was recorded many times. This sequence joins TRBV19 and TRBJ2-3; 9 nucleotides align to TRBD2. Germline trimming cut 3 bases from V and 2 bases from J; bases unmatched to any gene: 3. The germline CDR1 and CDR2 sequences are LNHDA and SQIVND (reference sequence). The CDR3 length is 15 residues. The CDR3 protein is CASSIGGRATDTQYF. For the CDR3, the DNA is TGTGCCAGTAGTATCGGCGGGAGGGCCACAGATACGCAGTATTTT.

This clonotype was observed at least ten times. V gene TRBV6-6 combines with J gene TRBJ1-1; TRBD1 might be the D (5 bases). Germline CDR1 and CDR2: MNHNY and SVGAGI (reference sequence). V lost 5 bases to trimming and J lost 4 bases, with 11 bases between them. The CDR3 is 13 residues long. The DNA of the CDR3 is TGTGCCAGCAGTGCGTCCGGGGGCACTGAAGCTTTCTTT. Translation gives CASSASGGTEAFF.

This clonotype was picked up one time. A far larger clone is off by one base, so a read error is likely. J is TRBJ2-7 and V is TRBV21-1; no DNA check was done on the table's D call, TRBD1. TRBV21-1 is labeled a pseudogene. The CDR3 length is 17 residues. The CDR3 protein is CASSKGGDGRCYNEQYF. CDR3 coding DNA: TGTGCCAGCAGCAAAGGTGGGGACGGAAGATGCTACAATGAGCAGTACTTC.